Below, one T cell receptor beta chain is given with its context. Its antigen is currently unknown. The record originates from a study of cytomegalovirus exposure and HLA in healthy donors. The overall study: Genotyping of roughly 400 donors showed that over 80% belonged to the Caucasian-associated ancestry cluster.

CDR3 size: 15 residues. The V segment lost 4 bases and the J segment 0 bases; nucleotides outside the gene matches: 5. Per the germline V gene, CDR1 is SGHNT and CDR2 is YYREEE (reference sequence). The study ran its PCR with 60 Vbeta and 13 Jbeta primers. Sequenced by immunoSEQ multiplex PCR; TCRdb stores in-frame clones only, minus some. Among 60,000 or so clones listed, more than 70% were seen once. Study-level findings and limits: Testing in vitro showed a few CMV-associated chains specific for CMV antigens. In a later analysis, a genetic analysis reported fewer productive-TCR N-insertions in an Asian-associated ancestry cluster than the cohort average.

Sequenced: PBMCs. The chain couples TRBV5-4 to TRBJ2-3; 7 nucleotides agree with TRBD2. The sequence was collected from a man aged 45-60 years in good health and CMV-seropositive. CDR3 amino acids: CASSPWGGSTDTQYF. The DNA for the CDR3 is TGTGCCAGCAGCCCGTGGGGGGGAAGCACAGATACGCAGTATTTT.